The 21 T cell receptor beta chains presented below share a single source sample, sequenced in a study of Graves' ophthalmopathy and Graves' hyperthyroidism. Transcripts of RNA were the source for amplifying TCR beta CDR3 regions. First-round RT-PCR relied on HTBI primers, and a second-round multiplex PCR came next. TCRdb analysed the multiplex PCR reads with MiXCR anew, one entry per CDR3 protein. The table has about 740,000 distinct CDR3 sequences, roughly 41% seen once. The material sequenced was peripheral blood. These receptors came from an adult man with Graves' ophthalmopathy.

The CDR3 sequence is CASSPIRGSSNTEAFF. CDR3 DNA sequence: TGTGCCAGCAGCCCTATCCGGGGGTCCAGCAACACTGAAGCTTTCTTT. The rearrangement uses TRBV7-9 and TRBJ1-1; a weak D match, TRBD1 (5 bases). Per the germline V gene, CDR1 is SEHNR and CDR2 is FQNEAQ (reference sequence). V lost 5 bases and J 2 bases, leaving 18 bases between the germline ends. This CDR3 region has 16 residues.

The chain has TRBV25-1 and TRBJ1-1; D possibly corresponds to TRBD1 (5 bases). V lost 3 bases and J lost 6, with 17 bases in between. This CDR3 has 15 residues. From germline, CDR1 is MGHDK and CDR2 SYGVNS. CDR3 DNA: TGTGCCAGCAGTGATAGTGCCGGGGGATACGCTGAAGCTTTCTTT. The encoded protein is CASSDSAGGYAEAFF.

The rearrangement links TRBV11-2 to TRBJ2-7; 9 bases align to TRBD2. This CDR3 has 17 residues. Germline lookup yields CDR1 SGHAT and CDR2 FQNNGV. Trimming removed 2 bases from V and 2 bases from J; junction bases left unmatched: 10. The CDR3 loop is CASSLSGGRAGTYEQYF. CDR3 DNA sequence: TGTGCCAGCAGCTTATCAGGCGGGAGGGCAGGGACCTACGAGCAGTACTTC.

V is TRBV29-1 and J is TRBJ1-1; D is unresolved. Per germline, CDR1 SQVTM and CDR2 ANQGSEA. Between the trimmed V and J ends, which lost 4 bases and 4 bases, there was a span of 10 bases. The CDR3 length is 12 residues. CDR3: CSVGGVGTEAFF. In DNA, the CDR3 is TGCAGCGTTGGCGGGGTTGGCACTGAAGCTTTCTTT.

Concerning this clonotype: A clone one base away is much larger, so this may be a read error. The rearrangement links TRBV19 to TRBJ1-1; TRBD1 might be the D (5 bases). Germline CDR1 LNHDA, CDR2 SQIVND (reference sequence). This CDR3 region has 14 residues. With 5 bases removed from V and 6 bases from J, the gap between germline ends came to 16 bases. The CDR3 loop is CASSAGRVNAEAFF. The CDR3 DNA follows: TGTGCCAGTAGTGCGGGACGGGTTAACGCTGAAGCTTTCTTT.

Worth noting for this clonotype: An end of the junction differs from the germline gene, which may be a read error. The chain has TRBV11-2 and TRBJ1-3, with D unresolved. The length of the CDR3 is 15 residues. The germline V gene has CDR1 SGHAT and CDR2 FQNNGV. The CDR3: CASSQWVGSGNTIYF. As DNA, the CDR3 is TGCGCCAGCAGCCAATGGGTTGGATCTGGAAACACCATATATTTT. The variable domain in full, completed from reference TRBV11-2 and TRBJ1-3, reads EAGVAQSPRYKIIEKRQSVAFWCNPISGHATLYWYQQILGQGPKLLIQFQNNGVVDDSQLPKDRFSAERLKGVDSTLKIQPAKLEDSAVYLCASSQWVGSGNTIYFGEGSWLTVV.

This clonotype was counted only a few times. The rearrangement joins TRBV5-6 to TRBJ1-1; D call uncertain. Trimming pared 1 base from V and 3 bases from J, leaving 7 bases between. The V gene's germline CDR1 is SGHDT and CDR2 YYEEEE. This CDR3 is built from 13 residues. The CDR3 nucleotides are TGTGCCAGCAGCTTGATAGGGTACACTGAAGCTTTCTTT. This gives the protein CASSLIGYTEAFF. The full variable domain, with the rest looked up from reference TRBV5-6 and TRBJ1-1, is DAGVTQSPTHLIKTRGQQVTLRCSPKSGHDTVSWYQQALGQGPQFIFQYYEEEERQRGNFPDRFSGHQFPNYSSELNVNALLLGDSALYLCASSLIGYTEAFFGQGTRLTVV.

In its sample, this clonotype was seen many times. The chain recombines TRBV15 with TRBJ1-1, with D unresolved. The CDR3 has 13 amino acids. Trimming shortened V by 3 bases and J by 2 bases, and 7 bases separated the two germline ends. Germline CDR1 LNHNV, CDR2 YYDKDF (reference sequence). CDR3 protein: CATSSLGNTEAFF. The CDR3 coding sequence is TGTGCCACCAGCAGTCTGGGAAACACTGAAGCTTTCTTT.

This chain joins TRBV7-3 and TRBJ1-1; no reliable D call. This CDR3 region has 15 residues. Germline V gene sequence: CDR1 SGHTA, CDR2 FQGTGA. Trimming removed 5 bases from V and 5 bases from J, with 18 bases in between. Written as DNA, the CDR3 is TGTGCCAGCAGCGTCGGGAGCGGGGTTTTGACTGAAGCTTTCTTT. Its translation is CASSVGSGVLTEAFF. Full variable domain (outside the CDR3, taken from reference TRBV7-3 and TRBJ1-1): GAGVSQTPSNKVTEKGKYVELRCDPISGHTALYWYRQSLGQGPEFLIYFQGTGAADDSGLPNDRFFAVRPEGSVSTLKIQRTERGDSAVYLCASSVGSGVLTEAFFGQGTRLTVV.

The chain has TRBV10-3 and TRBJ1-6, with TRBD1 matching 8 bases. This CDR3 has 19 residues. With V trimmed by 0 bases and J by 11 bases, 18 bases remained unmatched. Germline V gene lookup returns CDR1 ENHRY and CDR2 SYGVKD. The CDR3 DNA is TGTGCCATCAGTGAGTCGAGCAGCGGGCGGACAGGGCTCGCGGCACCCCTCCACTTT. The encoded protein is CAISESSSGRTGLAAPLHF.

Comments on this clonotype: The junction and the germline gene differ at one end; a read error may be behind it. The chain joins TRBV7-2 to TRBJ1-3; 7 positions agree with TRBD1. Per germline, CDR1 SGHTA and CDR2 FQGNSA. CDR3 length equals 16 residues. The CDR3 nucleotides are TGTGCCGGCAGCTTAGTACCACAGGGGTCTGGAAACACCATATATTTT. Its protein product is CAGSLVPQGSGNTIYF.

This clonotype has just a few counts. The genes are TRBV7-2 and TRBJ1-6; D might be TRBD1 (5 bases). This CDR3 comprises 16 residues. Trimming left V 5 bases short and J 7 bases short, with 18 bases between. CDR1 is SGHTA, CDR2 FQGNSA, per germline. This CDR3 is CASSREWGGLNSPLHF. The CDR3 DNA reads TGTGCCAGCAGCCGGGAGTGGGGGGGTTTGAATTCACCCCTCCACTTT.

This clonotype came up many times. This chain joins TRBV7-2 and TRBJ1-5, with D uncertain. The V gene's germline CDR1 is SGHTA and CDR2 FQGNSA. Trimming left V 3 bases short and J 5 bases short, with 14 bases between. The CDR3 is made up of 15 amino acids. DNA of the CDR3: TGTGCCAGCAGCTTCGACAACTGGAAGGATCAGCCCCAGCATTTT. Its translation: CASSFDNWKDQPQHF.

On this clonotype itself: Sequence at one end of the junction differs from germline and may be a read error. The chain carries TRBV7-2 and TRBJ2-7; 9 nucleotides agree with TRBD1. CDR1 is SGHTA, CDR2 FQGNSA, per germline. The CDR3 has 14 amino acids. CDR3 amino acids: CASSYGQGRYEQYF. The CDR3 DNA reads as TGCGCCAGCAGTTACGGACAGGGGCGGTACGAGCAGTACTTC.

The gene calls are TRBV20-1 and TRBJ2-2; 7 nucleotides align to TRBD1. This CDR3 comprises 12 residues. The V and J ends lost 6 bases and 6 bases, in that order; junction bases with no gene match: 4. Germline V gene sequence: CDR1 DFQATT, CDR2 SNEGSKA (reference sequence). CDR3 bases: TGCAGTGCAAAACAGGGGCCCGGGGAGCTGTTTTTT. This gives the protein CSAKQGPGELFF.

V is TRBV20-1 and J is TRBJ2-2; 8 nucleotides line up with TRBD2. The CDR3 loop spans 14 amino acids. Germline CDR1 is DFQATT and CDR2 is SNEGSKA (reference sequence). The V and J ends lost 5 bases and 4 bases, in that order; junction bases with no gene match: 6. CDR3 in DNA: TGCAGTGCTTCGGGACTAGTGGGCACCGGGGAGCTGTTTTTT. It is translated as CSASGLVGTGELFF.

A note on this clonotype: With a much larger clone just one base away, this may be a read error. The chain carries TRBV7-9 and TRBJ2-5, with D perhaps matching TRBD2 (5 bases). Germline-derived CDR1 and CDR2 are SEHNR and FQNEAQ (reference sequence). Trimming removed 10 bases at V and 4 bases at J, with 13 bases between. CDR3 length: 12 residues. In DNA, the CDR3 is TGTGCCATCGAGCGGCTCCGAGAGACCCAGTACTTC. Translating gives CAIERLRETQYF.

For this clonotype: This may be a read error: a much more frequent sequence differs by one nucleotide. The V and J genes are TRBV10-3 and TRBJ2-7; D not resolved. V lost 2 bases, J lost 4 bases, and 6 bases lay in between. Germline CDR1 reads ENHRY; CDR2 reads SYGVKD. The CDR3 contains 12 residues. CDR3 in DNA: TGTGCCATCAGTGAGATACCTTACGAGCAGTACTTC. This encodes CAISEIPYEQYF.

This sequence joins TRBV12-1 and TRBJ2-7; the table's TRBD1 call for D was not verified on the DNA. TRBV12-1 is described as a pseudogene. The CDR3 extends over 16 amino acids. CDR3 sequence: CASSLPPTECPYEQYF. The CDR3 region has the DNA TGTGCCAGCAGCTTGCCTCCGACAGAGTGCCCCTACGAGCAGTACTTC.

This clonotype was seen a handful of times. The rearrangement links TRBV9 to TRBJ1-3; D perhaps matches TRBD1 (6 bases). V was shortened by 3 bases and J by 4 bases, with 20 bases between the two germline ends. Germline lookup yields CDR1 SGDLS and CDR2 YYNGEE. The CDR3 is made up of 17 amino acids. Here the CDR3 reads CASSADLQGPGGNTIYF. Written as DNA, the CDR3 is TGTGCCAGCAGCGCCGACCTACAGGGCCCGGGAGGAAACACCATATATTTT.

The rearrangement joins TRBV9 to TRBJ2-5; D gene ambiguous. The V end was cut by 4 bases, the J end by 5 bases, with 9 bases between. CDR1 is SGDLS and CDR2 is YYNGEE in the germline V gene. This CDR3 has 12 amino acids. The CDR3 nucleotides are TGTGCCAGCAGCCAAGATCACGAGACCCAGTACTTC. This sequence encodes CASSQDHETQYF.